The 9 T cell receptor beta chains below all came from one sample that was sequenced in a study of blood T cell repertoires in COVID-19 (dated by TCRdb to about 2020). Library preparation used the immunoSEQ multiplex PCR assay. TCRdb obtained this table from immuneACCESS and retained in-frame rearrangements with V and J assigned. These tables miss some clones; where compared with another copy, unresolved V genes account for less than half of the shortfall, and the remainder is unexplained. Within this sample are 230,000 or so clones, with 86% of them counted one time only. Roughly 3.4% of the sample is held by the ten biggest clonotypes. Sequences were obtained from PBMCs or T cells enriched from blood (not recorded which). These receptors originate from a woman between 40 and 50 years old with acute COVID-19.

This chain uses TRBV4-3 with TRBJ1-4, with a tentative D call TRBD1 (5 bases). The CDR3 has 15 amino acids. The germline V and J ends were trimmed by 4 bases and 3 bases, with 12 bases remaining between them. CDR1 and CDR2 (germline): LGHNA, YSLEER. The CDR3 sequence: CASSPNGHANEKLFF. Written as DNA, the CDR3 is TGCGCCAGCAGCCCCAACGGACACGCTAATGAAAAACTGTTTTTT.

DNA for the CDR3: TGTGCCAGCAGCTTAGAATTCGGTGAGCAGTTCTTC. Translated: CASSLEFGEQFF. The chain is built from TRBV7-6 and TRBJ2-1, with D unresolved. CDR1 and CDR2 from the germline V gene are SGHVS and FNYEAQ. The CDR3 runs to 12 residues. With 1 base removed from V and 9 bases from J, the gap between germline ends came to 7 bases. Full variable domain (rest looked up from reference TRBV7-6 and TRBJ2-1): GAGVSQSPRYKVTKRGQDVALRCDPISGHVSLYWYRQALGQGPEFLTYFNYEAQQDKSGLPNDRFSAERPEGSISTLTIQRTEQRDSAMYRCASSLEFGEQFFGPGTRLTVL.

This sequence joins TRBV5-4 and TRBJ1-2, with 8 bases that match TRBD1. The J segment lost 8 bases and the V segment lost 1 base, leaving 16 bases of the junction unmatched. Germline V gene sequence: CDR1 SGHNT, CDR2 YYREEE (reference sequence). The CDR3 extends over 17 amino acids. In DNA form, the CDR3 reads TGTGCCAGCAGCTTGAATAGGGGGACAGGCGTTGTAGTAGGCTACACCTTC. Protein sequence: CASSLNRGTGVVVGYTF.

V and J are TRBV6-4 and TRBJ1-4; the D is unclear. Trimming removed 5 bases from V and 5 bases from J, with 9 bases in between. CDR1 is MRHNA, CDR2 SNTAGT, per germline. CDR3 length equals 13 residues. For the CDR3, the DNA is TGTGCCAGCAGTTCAGGCATGAATGAAAAACTGTTTTTT. Protein sequence: CASSSGMNEKLFF.

V and J are TRBV4-3 and TRBJ2-1; 7 bases align to TRBD2. V was pared by 4 bases and J by 3 bases, with 9 bases of the junction left unmatched. Germline loops: CDR1 LGHNA, CDR2 YSLEER. The CDR3 runs to 16 residues. CDR3 region: CASSPFLGGIYNEQFF. Here the CDR3 DNA reads TGCGCCAGCAGCCCTTTTCTGGGAGGGATCTACAATGAGCAGTTCTTC.

The chain employs TRBV29-1 and TRBJ1-1, with D perhaps TRBD1 (6 bases). CDR1 and CDR2 (germline): SQVTM, ANQGSEA. The CDR3 runs to 14 residues. V dropped 1 base and J dropped 5 bases, with 14 bases sitting between them. The CDR3 region is CSVEVRGGATEAFF. The CDR3, as DNA: TGCAGCGTTGAAGTTCGAGGGGGGGCTACTGAAGCTTTCTTT. Based on the CDR3 plus reference TRBV29-1 and TRBJ1-1, the full variable domain is SAVISQKPSRDICQRGTSLTIQCQVDSQVTMMFWYRQQPGQSLTLIATANQGSEATYESGFVIDKFPISRPNLTFSTLTVSNMSPEDSSIYLCSVEVRGGATEAFFGQGTRLTVV.

The CDR3 spells CASTRTLALNTGELFF. CDR3 in DNA: TGTGCCAGCACCCGTACGCTAGCCCTGAACACCGGGGAGCTGTTTTTT. This sequence joins TRBV13 and TRBJ2-2, with a weak D call TRBD2 (5 bases). The V gene lost 7 bases and the J gene lost 1 base, with 16 bases spanning the gap. Germline loops: CDR1 PRHDT, CDR2 FYEKMQ (reference sequence). CDR3 length: 16 amino acids.

The chain uses TRBV7-2 and TRBJ2-2, with 7 bases lining up with TRBD2. Trimming removed 4 bases from V and 8 bases from J; junction bases left unmatched: 13. Germline loops: CDR1 SGHTA, CDR2 FQGNSA. This CDR3 contains 16 residues. CDR3 in amino acids: CASSSLAGWGSGELFF. Written as DNA, the CDR3 is TGTGCCAGCAGCTCATTAGCGGGCTGGGGTTCTGGGGAGCTGTTTTTT.

This chain links TRBV7-2 with TRBJ2-4; 9 bases match TRBD1. Germline trimming cut 5 bases from V and 0 bases from J; bases unmatched to any gene: 5. This CDR3 region has 16 residues. Germline assignment: CDR1 SGHTA and CDR2 FQGNSA. The CDR3 DNA is TGTGCCAGCAGCGCGGGACAGGGAGGAGCCAAAAACATTCAGTACTTC. Translation: CASSAGQGGAKNIQYF.